This entry lists 8 T cell receptor beta chains sequenced from one sample in a study of beta chain features in type 1 diabetes. Every bit of the isolated RNA underwent reverse transcription, so sequencing read expressed TCRB transcripts. Data came from immunoSEQ multiplex PCR; TCRdb stores just in-frame clones and leaves some out. The sample shows 85,000 to 110,000 clones, 25% to 35% of them seen only once. These receptors' targets are unknown. Study-wide findings and caveats: Among all four CD4+ subsets, Type 1 diabetes patients had TCRB CDR3s that were moderately but significantly shorter.

The sequencing sample was made of central memory CD4+ T cells from blood. Every receptor here comes from a woman younger than 35 with type 1 diabetes.

The chain employs TRBV5-1 and TRBJ2-7; 11 nucleotides agree with TRBD2. V shed 4 bases, J shed 5 bases, and the junction held 8 bases outside the gene matches. Looked up from germline, CDR1 is SGHRS and CDR2 is YFSETQ. The CDR3 totals 15 residues. DNA of the CDR3: TGCGCCAGCAGCAGTAGCGGGAGGGTCGGGAACGAGCAGTACTTC. Translated, it gives CASSSSGRVGNEQYF.

The chain joins TRBV5-6 to TRBJ1-4; D is perhaps TRBD1 (6 bases). V lost 6 bases to trimming and J lost 7 bases, with 16 bases between them. This CDR3 comprises 14 residues. Germline V gives CDR1 SGHDT, CDR2 YYEEEE. The CDR3 reads CASTIQGVSEKLFF. CDR3 DNA sequence: TGTGCCAGCACCATACAGGGAGTTAGTGAAAAACTGTTTTTT.

DNA of the CDR3: TGTGCCAGTACTAGTGGGCCTAGCTCTTTGCTCGGGGAGCTGTTTTTT. This translates into CASTSGPSSLLGELFF. This chain joins TRBV19 and TRBJ2-2; D might be TRBD2 (5 bases). Germline CDR1 is LNHDA and CDR2 is SQIVND (reference sequence). The CDR3 is 16 residues long. Trimming removed 7 bases at V and 7 bases at J, with 22 bases between.

The table lists this clone with a few counts. V gene TRBV7-2 combines with J gene TRBJ2-5, with 8 nucleotides matching TRBD1. The CDR3 length is 16 residues. V was clipped by 1 base and J by 6 bases; unmatched bases: 10. In germline, CDR1 is SGHTA, CDR2 FQGNSA. The CDR3 DNA reads TGTGCCAGCAGCTTAGGGAGGGGGCAGGGGGCAAAGACCCAGTACTTC. Protein sequence: CASSLGRGQGAKTQYF.

DNA of the CDR3: TGTGCCAGCAGCCCGCGAGCGGGAGGGCCGGCTGAGCAGTTCTTC. Protein product: CASSPRAGGPAEQFF. This chain joins TRBV9 and TRBJ2-1, with 10 bases aligning to TRBD2. CDR1 is SGDLS, CDR2 YYNGEE, per germline. V trimming: 4 bases; J trimming: 9 bases; junction bases outside the gene matches: 10. The CDR3 is 15 amino acids.

This clone was observed many times. The germline gene is not matched at one end of the junction; a read error may be the cause. The chain is built from TRBV18 and TRBJ2-1; 8 bases fit TRBD2. CDR1 and CDR2 (germline): KGHSH, LQKENI. The CDR3 length is 13 residues. The CDR3 here is CASSTGSGAEEFF. CDR3 bases: TGTGCCAGCTCCACGGGTAGCGGGGCTGAGGAGTTCTTC.

The chain has TRBV7-2 and TRBJ1-2; the D gene is possibly TRBD1 (5 bases). V lost 1 base, J lost 4 bases, and 13 bases lay in between. Germline CDR1 and CDR2: SGHTA and FQGNSA. This CDR3 has 15 residues. In DNA form, the CDR3 reads TGTGCCAGCAGCTTAGTGGAGCAGGGAGGCTATGGCTACACCTTC. Protein: CASSLVEQGGYGYTF.

This clone was seen just once. This chain connects TRBV7-2 to TRBJ1-2, with 9 nucleotides matching TRBD1. V was pared by 1 base and J by 8 bases, with 11 bases of the junction left unmatched. Germline V gene lookup returns CDR1 SGHTA and CDR2 FQGNSA. The CDR3 runs 16 residues. DNA for the CDR3: TGTGCCAGCAGCTTAGAGAGGGACAGGGCCAAGCAGGGCTACACCTTC. The encoded protein is CASSLERDRAKQGYTF.